The 20 T cell receptor beta chains below all came from one sample that was sequenced in a study of blood T cell repertoires in COVID-19. Clones were read by immunoSEQ multiplex PCR, and TCRdb kept only the in-frame ones, dropping some. The data contain roughly 200,000 clones, around nine tenths of them singletons. The sequenced material came from peripheral blood. The origin of the receptors is a young woman who had recovered from COVID-19.

This chain uses TRBV7-8 with TRBJ1-3; possibly TRBD1 for D (6 bases). Germline CDR1 is SGHVS and CDR2 is FQNEAQ. Between the trimmed V and J ends, which lost 1 base and 4 bases, there was a span of 14 bases. This CDR3 region has 16 residues. CDR3 sequence (DNA): TGTGCCAGCAGCTTAGGGGGGCCCACGAGGGGAAACACCATATATTTT. Translated, it gives CASSLGGPTRGNTIYF.

The chain links TRBV19 to TRBJ1-5, with 7 bases lining up with TRBD1. The CDR3 spans 16 residues. V dropped 5 bases and J dropped 0; count of bases not matched to a gene: 7. CDR1 and CDR2 (germline): LNHDA, SQIVND (reference sequence). The CDR3 loop is CASSAGTAYSNQPQHF. As DNA, the CDR3 is TGTGCCAGTAGTGCCGGGACAGCGTATAGCAATCAGCCCCAGCATTTT.

The CDR3 nucleotides read TGTGCCAGCAGCTTGGGGGGACTAGCGGGCTACGAGCAGTACTTC. It encodes CASSLGGLAGYEQYF. V and J are TRBV5-4 and TRBJ2-7, with 12 nucleotides matching TRBD2. CDR1 and CDR2 (germline): SGHNT, YYREEE (reference sequence). The CDR3 is made up of 15 amino acids. With 0 bases clipped from V and 3 bases from J, the junction kept 1 base outside the gene matches.

J is TRBJ1-5 and V is TRBV5-1, with 7 bases that match TRBD1. The CDR3 contains 13 residues. The V gene end was trimmed by 5 bases and the J gene end by 4 bases; junction bases not matched to a gene: 3. The germline CDR1 and CDR2 sequences are SGHRS and YFSETQ. The DNA for the CDR3 is TGCGCCAGCAGAGGGACAGCGAATCAGCCCCAGCATTTT. This sequence encodes CASRGTANQPQHF.

The chain uses TRBV28 and TRBJ1-2; 7 bases map to TRBD1. CDR3 length equals 15 residues. V dropped 7 bases and J dropped 9; count of bases not matched to a gene: 17. Per the germline V gene, CDR1 is MDHEN and CDR2 is SYDVKM. DNA for the CDR3: TGTGCCAGCACCGTTTTGGGGACAGAGTTCCCTAGCTACACCTTC. It specifies CASTVLGTEFPSYTF.

The V gene is TRBV4-2, the J gene TRBJ2-2; D may be TRBD1 (5 bases). V dropped 4 bases and J dropped 4 bases, with 10 bases sitting between them. Germline CDR1 is LGHNA and CDR2 is YNFKEQ. This CDR3 is 14 amino acids long. In DNA, the CDR3 is TGTGCCAGCAGCCCGACAGTCGGCACCGGGGAGCTGTTTTTT. This codes for CASSPTVGTGELFF.

This clone was seen only a few times. The CDR3 region is CASSKLLGQGSTDTQYF. CDR3 coding DNA: TGTGCCAGCAGCAAACTTCTGGGACAGGGGAGCACAGATACGCAGTATTTT. The chain combines TRBV7-2 with TRBJ2-3; 10 nucleotides align to TRBD1. The CDR3 loop spans 17 amino acids. Per germline, CDR1 SGHTA and CDR2 FQGNSA. Losses at the gene ends were 5 bases for V and 0 bases for J; bases not matched to a gene: 8.

The V call is TRBV4-3, the J call TRBJ2-1; 10 nucleotides line up with TRBD2. J gave up 13 bases and V 0 bases, and 6 bases lay outside the gene matches. This CDR3 is 14 amino acids long. Germline CDR1 LGHNA, CDR2 YSLEER. CDR3 in DNA: TGCGCCAGCAGCCAAGATACTAGCGGGGTCCACCAGTTCTTC. Translated, it gives CASSQDTSGVHQFF.

The V call is TRBV30, the J call TRBJ2-7, with a possible D match to TRBD2 (6 bases). V lost 2 bases, J lost 2 bases, and 10 bases lay in between. The CDR3 has 13 amino acids. The germline CDR1 and CDR2 sequences are GTSNPN and SVGIG (reference sequence). As DNA, the CDR3 is TGTGCCTGGAGTCCATGGGGGGCCTACGAGCAGTACTTC. It encodes CAWSPWGAYEQYF.

V is TRBV4-3 and J is TRBJ1-1; 10 nucleotides match TRBD1. CDR1 and CDR2 from the germline V gene are LGHNA and YSLEER. The CDR3 covers 16 residues. The V segment lost 4 bases and the J segment 4 bases; nucleotides outside the gene matches: 9. CDR3 coding DNA: TGCGCCAGCAGCCTAACCCCGGGACAGGGGTCCACTGAAGCTTTCTTT. This gives the protein CASSLTPGQGSTEAFF.

This chain joins TRBV11-2 and TRBJ2-1, with D unclear. The CDR3 length is 12 residues. Germline V gene sequence: CDR1 SGHAT, CDR2 FQNNGV. The V gene lost 3 bases and the J gene lost 7 bases, with 7 bases spanning the gap. Written as DNA, the CDR3 is TGTGCCAGCAGCTTTGGCCTTAATGAGCAGTTCTTC. Translating it yields CASSFGLNEQFF.

The chain is built from TRBV7-2 and TRBJ2-7; the match to TRBD2 covers 10 bases. Germline values: CDR1 SGHTA, CDR2 FQGNSA. Unmatched junction bases numbered 6, after V lost 5 bases and J lost 2 bases. The CDR3 runs to 15 residues. The CDR3 DNA is TGTGCCAGCAGCCATAGGACTAGCGGACCCTACGAGCAGTACTTC. This encodes CASSHRTSGPYEQYF.

The chain has TRBV7-6 and TRBJ2-1; 10 nucleotides match TRBD2. Per the germline V gene, CDR1 is SGHVS and CDR2 is FNYEAQ. Unmatched junction bases numbered 9, after V lost 1 base and J lost 3 bases. The CDR3 runs to 18 residues. The CDR3, as DNA: TGTGCCAGCAGCTTAGGTCGGGATGGACTAGCGGTCTACAATGAGCAGTTCTTC. Translating gives CASSLGRDGLAVYNEQFF.

The rearrangement uses TRBV7-3 and TRBJ1-2; perhaps TRBD1 as D (6 bases). Trimming pared 5 bases from V and 6 bases from J, leaving 19 bases between. Germline assignment: CDR1 SGHTA and CDR2 FQGTGA. CDR3 size: 15 residues. Here the CDR3 DNA reads TGTGCCAGCAGCCAATCCCCGGGACATTCGGATGGCTACACCTTC. Its protein is CASSQSPGHSDGYTF.

This chain joins TRBV7-9 and TRBJ2-1; 8 bases map to TRBD2. The CDR3 spans 16 residues. J was trimmed by 2 bases and V by 6 bases; bases with no gene match: 9. Germline V lookup: CDR1 SEHNR, CDR2 FQNEAQ (reference sequence). The CDR3, as DNA: TGTGCCAGCAGGGCGGGGGGATCTCATCCCTACAATGAGCAGTTCTTC. Amino acid sequence: CASRAGGSHPYNEQFF. Full variable domain (rest looked up from reference TRBV7-9 and TRBJ2-1): DTGVSQNPRHKITKRGQNVTFRCDPISEHNRLYWYRQTLGQGPEFLTYFQNEAQLEKSRLLSDRFSAERPKGSFSTLEIQRTEQGDSAMYLCASRAGGSHPYNEQFFGPGTRLTVL.

This clone has a single count. The chain combines TRBV5-1 with TRBJ2-1; possibly TRBD1 for D (5 bases). Germline lookup yields CDR1 SGHRS and CDR2 YFSETQ. The CDR3 spans 16 residues. The germline V and J ends were trimmed by 0 bases and 4 bases, with 14 bases remaining between them. DNA for the CDR3: TGCGCCAGCAGCTTGGGGGGCATAACAGGTTACAATGAGCAGTTCTTC. Translation: CASSLGGITGYNEQFF.

CDR3 protein: CASSRLAGFSGELFF. DNA of the CDR3: TGTGCCAGCAGTAGACTAGCGGGATTCTCCGGGGAGCTGTTTTTT. The chain uses TRBV3-1 (or the pseudogene TRBV3-2) and TRBJ2-2, with 11 nucleotides matching TRBD2. J gave up 6 bases and V 6 bases, and 6 bases lay outside the gene matches. CDR3 length: 15 amino acids. Germline V gives CDR1 LGHDT, CDR2 YNNKEL (reference sequence).

V usage is TRBV28 and J usage is TRBJ2-7; D gene unclear. With 6 bases removed from V and 7 bases from J, the gap between germline ends came to 13 bases. This CDR3 has 12 residues. Germline V CDR1 and CDR2: MDHEN, SYDVKM. The CDR3 loop reads CASRGSSSEQYF. For the CDR3, the DNA is TGTGCCAGCAGGGGCAGTTCGAGTGAGCAGTACTTC.

This clone has just one count. J is TRBJ2-7 and V is TRBV20-1, with D perhaps TRBD1 (5 bases). Trimming removed 6 bases at V and 3 bases at J, with 9 bases between. Per the germline V gene, CDR1 is DFQATT and CDR2 is SNEGSKA (reference sequence). The CDR3 extends over 11 amino acids. The CDR3 loop reads CSAATVYEQYF. The CDR3 bases are TGCAGTGCCGCGACAGTCTACGAGCAGTACTTC.

In its sample, this clone was seen once. This chain links TRBV5-1 with TRBJ2-6; TRBD1 matches at 7 bases. With V trimmed by 0 bases and J by 2 bases, 8 bases remained unmatched. The CDR3 loop spans 18 amino acids. The germline V gene has CDR1 SGHRS and CDR2 YFSETQ. The CDR3 sequence: CASSLEGQDPTGANVLTF. CDR3 sequence (DNA): TGCGCCAGCAGCTTGGAAGGACAGGATCCTACTGGGGCCAACGTCCTGACTTTC. The full variable domain, in which reference TRBV5-1 and TRBJ2-6 provide the parts outside the CDR3, is KAGVTQTPRYLIKTRGQQVTLSCSPISGHRSVSWYQQTPGQGLQFLFEYFSETQRNKGNFPGRFSGRQFSNSRSEMNVSTLELGDSALYLCASSLEGQDPTGANVLTFGAGSRLTVL.